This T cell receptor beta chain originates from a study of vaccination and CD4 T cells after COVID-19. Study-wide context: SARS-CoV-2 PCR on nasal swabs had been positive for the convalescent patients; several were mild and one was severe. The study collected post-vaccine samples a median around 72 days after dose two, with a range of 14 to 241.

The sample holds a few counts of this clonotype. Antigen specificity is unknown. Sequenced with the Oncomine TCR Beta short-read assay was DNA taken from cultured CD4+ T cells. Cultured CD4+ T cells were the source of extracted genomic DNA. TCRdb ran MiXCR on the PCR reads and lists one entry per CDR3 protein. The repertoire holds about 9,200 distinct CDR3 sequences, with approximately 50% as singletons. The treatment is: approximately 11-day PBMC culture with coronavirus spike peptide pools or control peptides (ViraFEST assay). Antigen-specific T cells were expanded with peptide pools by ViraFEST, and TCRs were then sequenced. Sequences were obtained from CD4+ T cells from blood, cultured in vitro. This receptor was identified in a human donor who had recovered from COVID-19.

The CDR3 protein is CASSAQLSSNSPLHF. DNA for the CDR3: TGTGCCAGCAGCGCCCAGTTATCATCTAATTCACCCCTCCACTTT. V usage is TRBV7-8 and J usage is TRBJ1-6; no reliable D call. CDR3 length: 15 amino acids. Trimming cost V 5 bases and J 6 bases, with 14 bases left between them. Germline CDR1 reads SGHVS; CDR2 reads FQNEAQ.